The rows below give T cell receptor beta chains drawn from one sample of a study of shared clonotypes between healthy human individuals. Data came from immunoSEQ multiplex PCR; TCRdb stores just in-frame clones and leaves some out. Of over 850,000 clones in the sample, approximately 80% were seen once. The sequencing sample was made of memory CD4+ T cells from PBMCs. The receptors shown here come from a man between 18 and 35 years old in good health. Some clones in this sample may be carry-over from other donors' samples. CDR3s include the opening cysteine and the closing phenylalanine or tryptophan. Each record gives: V gene, J gene, D gene, clone size, CDR3 DNA, CDR3 protein. D genes are given only for firm matches. Size tells how often a clone was seen (once, few, many) or the class of an expanded clone, and some rows leave it out.

TRBV6-1	TRBJ2-7	-	-	TGTGCCAGCAGTGAGTGGGATTACGAGCAGTACTTC	CASSEWDYEQYF
TRBV6-1	TRBJ2-7	-	-	TGTACTACGCGGGTCCGGCAGGAGAAAGAGCAGTACTTC	CTTRVRQEKEQYF
TRBV2	TRBJ1-1	-	-	TGTGCCAAGGGGAAAGCTTTCTTT	CAKGKAFF
TRBV29-1	TRBJ2-1	-	-	TGCAGCGTTTCTGGACGGGGCTCCTACAATGAGCAGTTCTTC	CSVSGRGSYNEQFF
TRBV30	TRBJ2-7	TRBD2	-	TGTGCCTGGACATCTAGGCGGGAGTCCGAGCAGTACTTC	CAWTSRRESEQYF
TRBV7-9	TRBJ2-7	-	-	TGTGCCAGCAGCTTACAAACAGCGCTCTACGAGCAGTACTTC	CASSLQTALYEQYF
TRBV27	TRBJ2-7	-	-	TGTGCCAGCCGTCGATCGTTCGACAGTGGGACCTACGAGCAGTACTTC	CASRRSFDSGTYEQYF
TRBV5-1	TRBJ1-4	-	many	TGCGCCAGCAGCTTAAGGGCGAGTAATGAAAAACTGTTTTTT	CASSLRASNEKLFF
TRBV10-3	TRBJ1-5	-	-	TGTGCCATCAATCCGAGCGGCCCCAATCAGCCCCAGCATTTT	CAINPSGPNQPQHF
TRBV28	TRBJ1-1	TRBD1	-	TGTGCCAGCTCGGACAGGGAGAACACTGAAGCTTTCTTT	CASSDRENTEAFF